The 15 T cell receptor beta chains reported below all come from one sample, sequenced in a study of T cell responses to AZD1222 COVID-19 vaccine. Repertoires were generated with immunoSEQ multiplex PCR, while TCRdb's copy carries only in-frame clones and drops some. The sample records about 130,000 clones, 93% being singletons. The sequencing used peripheral blood, collected on day 0 of AZD1222 vaccination. These receptors originate from an adult in good health.

The rearrangement uses TRBV12-3 or TRBV12-4 and TRBJ2-5; no reliable D call. This CDR3 is built from 12 residues. V lost 2 bases, J lost 6 bases, and 7 bases lay in between. The DNA of the CDR3 is TGTGCCAGCAGTTTAATGATACAGACCCAGTACTTC. This sequence encodes CASSLMIQTQYF.

For the CDR3, the DNA is TGTGCCAGCAGTCGACAGGGGTACTCCTACAATGAGCAGTTCTTC. Amino acids: CASSRQGYSYNEQFF. V is TRBV6-5 and J is TRBJ2-1; 8 nucleotides match TRBD1. The V segment lost 5 bases and the J segment 0 bases; nucleotides outside the gene matches: 3. CDR1 and CDR2 from the germline V gene are MNHEY and SVGAGI. There are 15 residues in the CDR3.

The chain is built from TRBV30 and TRBJ1-2; no firm D call. V was trimmed by 2 bases and J by 4 bases, leaving 20 bases between them. Germline CDR1 and CDR2: GTSNPN and SVGIG (reference sequence). The CDR3 loop spans 16 amino acids. CDR3: CAWSRFGGEGSYGYTF. CDR3 DNA sequence: TGTGCCTGGAGTCGGTTTGGCGGGGAGGGTAGCTATGGCTACACCTTC.

This chain connects TRBV6-6 to TRBJ1-2; 9 nucleotides agree with TRBD1. CDR1 MNHNY and CDR2 SVGAGI come from the germline V gene (reference sequence). The junction had 10 bases not matched to a gene; V was cut back by 4 bases and J by 4 bases. The length of the CDR3 is 16 residues. The CDR3 loop reads CASSSRGGTGPYGYTF. CDR3 coding DNA: TGTGCCAGCAGTTCCCGAGGGGGGACAGGGCCCTATGGCTACACCTTC.

The chain carries TRBV3-1 (or the pseudogene TRBV3-2) and TRBJ2-5; either TRBD1 or TRBD2 may supply D (6 bases each). CDR1 is LGHDT and CDR2 is YNNKEL in the germline V gene (reference sequence). V dropped 4 bases and J dropped 2 bases, with 17 bases sitting between them. The CDR3 is 16 residues long. The CDR3 DNA reads as TGTGCCAGCAGCCTCGGAGGCACGGGGGCACAAGAGACCCAGTACTTC. Protein: CASSLGGTGAQETQYF.

The chain has TRBV11-2 and TRBJ1-1, with unresolved D. The CDR3 covers 13 residues. V dropped 3 bases and J dropped 0 bases, with 5 bases sitting between them. Germline V gives CDR1 SGHAT, CDR2 FQNNGV. The CDR3 loop is CASSLQLNTEAFF. The CDR3 bases are TGTGCCAGCAGCTTGCAGCTGAACACTGAAGCTTTCTTT.

The J gene is TRBJ2-7, the V gene TRBV30; D is possibly TRBD1 (6 bases). CDR1 is GTSNPN, CDR2 SVGIG, per germline (reference sequence). CDR3 size: 13 residues. V was shortened by 4 bases and J by 6 bases, with 16 bases between the two germline ends. CDR3 coding DNA: TGTGCCTGGAACAGGGCGCACAAGGGCGAGCAGTACTTC. It codes for CAWNRAHKGEQYF.

The chain has TRBV27 and TRBJ1-6, with D unclear. Germline CDR1 reads MNHEY; CDR2 reads SMNVEV (reference sequence). The CDR3 length is 14 residues. Trimming took off 3 bases at V and 8 bases at J, with 11 bases between the two ends. The CDR3 DNA follows: TGTGCCAGCAGTTTCCACAGAGAGGATTCACCCCTCCACTTT. Its translation is CASSFHREDSPLHF.

The V gene is TRBV6-5, the J gene TRBJ1-5; D call uncertain. This CDR3 spans 12 amino acids. Germline assignment: CDR1 MNHEY and CDR2 SVGAGI. Deletions cut 6 bases from V and 4 bases from J, with 7 bases between. CDR3 DNA sequence: TGTGCCAGCAGCGGTGCGAATCAGCCCCAGCATTTT. Amino acids: CASSGANQPQHF.

V is TRBV7-2 and J is TRBJ2-4; maybe TRBD2 (6 bases). CDR3 length equals 13 residues. Germline CDR1 reads SGHTA; CDR2 reads FQGNSA. Between the trimmed V and J ends, which lost 4 bases and 9 bases, there was a span of 13 bases. For the CDR3, the DNA is TGTGCCAGCAGCTCCCTCGGGGGAACCATTCAGTACTTC. It specifies CASSSLGGTIQYF.

V and J are TRBV5-5 and TRBJ1-5; no firm D call. The CDR3 totals 14 residues. CDR1 is SGHKS and CDR2 is YYEKEE in the germline V gene (reference sequence). V was pared by 4 bases and J by 6 bases, with 14 bases between. The CDR3 DNA sequence: TGTGCCAGCAGCCCATTATACGGGTTTCAGCCCCAGCATTTT. This translates into CASSPLYGFQPQHF.

This chain connects TRBV27 to TRBJ1-1, with D possibly matching TRBD1 (5 bases). The CDR3 loop spans 15 amino acids. Germline V gene data show CDR1 as MNHEY and CDR2 as SMNVEV (reference sequence). The V and J ends lost 5 bases and 3 bases respectively, with 16 bases between them. The CDR3 loop reads CASSLRGRLDTEAFF. The DNA for the CDR3 is TGTGCCAGCAGTCTAAGGGGACGGCTTGACACTGAAGCTTTCTTT.

This sequence joins TRBV7-9 and TRBJ1-6; D not resolved. Germline CDR1 reads SEHNR; CDR2 reads FQNEAQ (reference sequence). The CDR3 extends over 14 amino acids. With 3 bases removed from V and 7 bases from J, the gap between germline ends came to 10 bases. The CDR3 region is CASSFGRSNSPLHF. The CDR3 DNA is TGTGCCAGCAGCTTCGGACGGTCGAATTCACCCCTCCACTTT.

This chain links TRBV18 with TRBJ1-2; maybe TRBD1 (6 bases). The CDR3 contains 12 residues. Germline CDR1 is KGHSH and CDR2 is LQKENI. Deletions cut 4 bases from V and 4 bases from J, with 7 bases between. The CDR3 DNA reads as TGTGCCAGCTCACGGGACATCTATGGCTACACCTTC. This encodes CASSRDIYGYTF.

This chain links TRBV6-5 with TRBJ1-2; D is unresolved. V was pared by 3 bases and J by 4 bases, with 9 bases between. CDR3 length: 13 residues. Germline V gene sequence: CDR1 MNHEY, CDR2 SVGAGI. CDR3 in amino acids: CASSYSVGYGYTF. In DNA form, the CDR3 reads TGTGCCAGCAGTTATTCGGTGGGCTATGGCTACACCTTC.